The following is a T cell receptor beta chain sequence with its context. The sample comes from a study of regulatory T cells in long-lasting Graves disease. Arm-PCR with iRepertoire HTBI primers amplified the CDR3 regions for these TCR beta libraries. TCRdb re-called the multiplex PCR reads through MiXCR, storing one row per CDR3 protein. The sample has about 620,000 distinct CDR3 sequences, 16% seen once. V dropped 4 bases and J dropped 1 base, with 14 bases sitting between them. CDR1 is SGDLS and CDR2 is YYNGEE in the germline V gene. The CDR3 length is 15 residues. Time point reported: newly diagnosed GD, antithyroid drugs for less than 3 months. The TCR library used RNA extracted from PBMCs. This sample also appeared in a second study, on T cells in Graves' hyperthyroidism and ophthalmopathy.

The chain combines TRBV9 with TRBJ1-1, with D uncertain. The TCR comes from a woman in her 30s with Graves disease. The sample was peripheral blood mononuclear cells (PBMCs), taken at new diagnosis, from a patient treated with antithyroid drugs. The CDR3 sequence: CASSPREGWNTEAFF. In nucleotides, the CDR3 is TGTGCCAGCAGCCCACGTGAAGGGTGGAACACTGAAGCTTTCTTT.